The present entry profiles one T cell receptor (beta chain) with its context. This record comes from a study of blood T cells in healthy people across ages. A second PCR of 7 to 11 cycles used a sample-barcoded 5' primer and a J-beta primer mix. Via MiXCR, TCRdb re-called the 5' RACE reads, giving one row per CDR3 protein. The sample includes roughly 1.6 million distinct CDR3 sequences, about 31% of them seen just once. V lost 3 bases to trimming and J lost 6 bases, with 18 bases between them. The CDR3 covers 14 residues. Germline assignment: CDR1 DFQATT and CDR2 SNEGSKA (reference sequence). There were at least 6 micrograms of total RNA extracted from every sample.

The sequence derives from a woman in her twenties or thirties in good health. Sequenced sample: blood. J is TRBJ2-7 and V is TRBV20-1; TRBD2 might be the D (6 bases). CDR3 protein: CSASAGGIGLEQYF. For the CDR3, the DNA is TGCAGTGCTAGTGCTGGCGGGATAGGTCTCGAGCAGTACTTC.